This TCR beta chain was retrieved from a study of response to subunit inactivated influenza vaccine. Overall study findings and caveats: The authors suggested that few new T cells are recruited per seasonal influenza vaccination.

As to this clonotype: Its antigen is unidentified.

TCRdb processed the RT-PCR reads anew with MiXCR; each CDR3 protein has one entry. The table shows about 780,000 distinct CDR3 sequences, with 15% to 20% occurring only once. Trimming removed 5 bases at V and 3 bases at J, with 10 bases between. The CDR3 extends over 13 amino acids. Source: PBMCs from blood, taken more than 4 days after vaccination. This receptor was taken from a man aged 45 to 65 who received an inactivated influenza vaccine. This chain links TRBV12-3 or TRBV12-4 with TRBJ1-2; tentatively, D is TRBD1 (5 bases). CDR3 DNA sequence: TGTGCCAGCAGTGTCGGGACCTACTATGGCTACACCTTC. Translation gives CASSVGTYYGYTF.